A selection of T cell receptor beta chains follows, all from one sample in a study of T-cell reconstitution after alpha-beta-depleted transplantation in children. One entry per CDR3 protein, called by TCRdb with MiXCR from the PCR reads. The repertoire holds around 270,000 distinct CDR3 sequences, with around 7.3% as singletons. This specimen consisted of peripheral blood, obtained 360 days after TCRalphabeta/CD19-depleted stem cell transplant. Receptors originate from a female patient aged 2-10 years who had a stem cell transplant for Fanconi anemia, so the T cells may come from the graft donor. Each CDR3 is given with its conserved first and last residue. A D gene is named only where the DNA matches it firmly. Where a row states a size, it is once, few, many or the class of an expanded clone; other rows omit it.

v_gene	j_gene	abundance	d_gene	CDR3nt	CDR3aa
TRBV5-1	TRBJ1-1	-	-	TGCGCCAGCAGCGGGGTGGGTTCGGGGGTCCTTTCGACTTTCTTT	CASSGVGSGVLSTFF
TRBV20-1	TRBJ1-4	few	-	TGCAGTGCTATGGGACCGAACAATGAAAAACTGTTTTTT	CSAMGPNNEKLFF
TRBV7-2	TRBJ2-2	many	TRBD2	TGTGCCAGCAGCGCACTAGCGAGTAATACGAACACCGGGGAGCTGTTTTTT	CASSALASNTNTGELFF
TRBV7-8	TRBJ1-5	many	TRBD1	TGTGCCAGCAGCTTAGCGACAGGGATCAATCAGCCCCAGCATTTT	CASSLATGINQPQHF
TRBV7-9	TRBJ1-2	few	TRBD1	TGTGCCAGCAGCTTCCGGGACAGGGTGGATGGCTACACCTTC	CASSFRDRVDGYTF
TRBV6-5	TRBJ2-7	many	-	TGTGCCAGCAGCCGATCCCGGGACCGAACCTACGAGCAGTACTTC	CASSRSRDRTYEQYF
TRBV27	TRBJ2-7	few	TRBD1	TGTGCCAGCAGTTTATTCACAGGGGCGGACGAGCAGTACTTC	CASSLFTGADEQYF
TRBV5-1	TRBJ2-1	few	-	TGCGCCAGCAGCTTGGCTTCCAGGGCGAAATACAATGAGCAGTTCTTC	CASSLASRAKYNEQFF
TRBV14	TRBJ2-3	many	TRBD2	TGTGCCAGCAGCCCTAGACTAGCGGGACCGGTCACAGATACGCAGTATTTT	CASSPRLAGPVTDTQYF
TRBV28	TRBJ2-3	many	-	TGTGCCAGCAGGTATAGCGGAAGCACAGATACGCAGTATTTT	CASRYSGSTDTQYF
TRBV21-1	TRBJ2-7	many	-	TGTGCCAGCAGCAAAAAGAAGCAGCCGGGACTAGCGGGGGACTCCTACGAGCAGTACTTC	CASSKKKQPGLAGDSYEQYF
TRBV5-1	TRBJ1-2	-	TRBD1	TGCGCCAGCAGCTCGGGACAGCTAGCTAACTATGGCTACACCTTC	CASSSGQLANYGYTF
TRBV28	TRBJ2-3	-	TRBD2	TGTGCCAGCAGCTCCCTAGCGGGAGAAGGAGATACGCAGTATTTT	CASSSLAGEGDTQYF
TRBV6-5	TRBJ2-4	few	TRBD2	TGTGCCAGCAGCCGTAGCGGGAGGAGGAGCATTCAGTACTTC	CASSRSGRRSIQYF
TRBV6-5	TRBJ2-1	many	TRBD2	TGTGCCAGCAGTTCCGGGACTAGCTTCAATGAGCAGTTCTTC	CASSSGTSFNEQFF
TRBV20-1	TRBJ2-5	many	-	TGCAGTGCTAGGTTTAGGGGAGAGACCCAGTACTTC	CSARFRGETQYF
TRBV6-1	TRBJ2-7	many	TRBD2	TGTGCCAGCAGTGTGGCGGGAGGGACCTACGAGCAGTACTTC	CASSVAGGTYEQYF
TRBV3-1	TRBJ2-4	few	-	TGTGCCAGCAGCCCTCCGGCGGGAATCAAAAACATTCAGTACTTC	CASSPPAGIKNIQYF
TRBV2	TRBJ1-1	-	TRBD1	TGTGCCACCCCAGGGACAGTCCGAACTGAAGCTTTCTTT	CATPGTVRTEAFF
TRBV2	TRBJ2-4	-	TRBD2	TGTGCCAGCAGTGAAAATCCCGGGGGAGGGCCGAACCAGCTAGCCAAAAACATTCAGTACTTC	CASSENPGGGPNQLAKNIQYF
TRBV5-5	TRBJ1-1	few	-	TGTGCCAGCAGCTATCTGTATAAGACTAACACTGAAGCTTTCTTT	CASSYLYKTNTEAFF
TRBV27	TRBJ1-5	many	-	TGTGCCAGCAGTTTTGTTGGGGGACATAGCAATCAGCCCCAGCATTTT	CASSFVGGHSNQPQHF
TRBV18	TRBJ1-1	many	-	TGTGCCAGCTCTCCTGCAGCAGGAGAGGAAGCTTTCTTT	CASSPAAGEEAFF
TRBV6-2/TRBV6-3	TRBJ1-2	many	TRBD1	TGTGCCACCTACCACCCGGACAGGGACTTCTTCTATGGCTACACCTTC	CATYHPDRDFFYGYTF
TRBV7-9	TRBJ1-1	many	-	TGTGCCAGCAGCTTCTTCGTAGGACGGGACACTGAAGCTTTCTTT	CASSFFVGRDTEAFF
TRBV5-1	TRBJ1-1	many	-	TGCGCCAGCAGCTGGGACGGCCCGAACACTGAAGCTTTCTTT	CASSWDGPNTEAFF
TRBV20-1	TRBJ2-1	many	TRBD2	TGCAGTGCTAGGGGACTAGCGGGAGGGAGCTCCTACAATGAGCAGTTCTTC	CSARGLAGGSSYNEQFF
TRBV6-5	TRBJ2-1	many	-	TGTGCCAGCAGGAGGGAATTCGAGCAGTTCTTC	CASRREFEQFF
TRBV29-1	TRBJ2-6	many	TRBD1	TGCAGCGTTTTGGGACAGCTGGTCTCTGGGGCCAACGTCCTGACTTTC	CSVLGQLVSGANVLTF
TRBV27	TRBJ2-7	few	TRBD1	TGTGCCAGCAGTCCGATATCCGGACAGGGAGGCGAGCAGTACTTC	CASSPISGQGGEQYF
TRBV27	TRBJ1-2	many	-	TGTGCCAGCAGTTCCCCTGGACGTGGCTACACCTTC	CASSSPGRGYTF
TRBV28	TRBJ1-4	few	-	TGTGCCAGCCTACCTTCCCGGGCCCCTGGTGAAAAACTGTTTTTT	CASLPSRAPGEKLFF
TRBV2	TRBJ1-1	-	TRBD1	TGTGCCAGCAGCACCTCGAGGGGGCAGACTGAAGCTTTCTTT	CASSTSRGQTEAFF
TRBV4-3	TRBJ1-4	many	TRBD1	TGCGCCAGCAGCCAACTCGCAGGGGGAGAATCTGAAAAACTGTTTTTT	CASSQLAGGESEKLFF
TRBV13	TRBJ1-5	many	-	TGTGCCAGCAGCTTACGGGGGTCGGATCAGCCCCAGCATTTT	CASSLRGSDQPQHF
TRBV9	TRBJ2-1	-	TRBD2	TGTGCCAGCAGCCCTCAGGCCCCTAGCGGGAGTTATTCCTACAATGAGCAGTTCTTC	CASSPQAPSGSYSYNEQFF
TRBV27	TRBJ1-5	-	TRBD1	TGTGCCAGCAGTTTCTCTCCGGGACAGAGTACTTCTAGCAATCAGCCCCAGCATTTT	CASSFSPGQSTSSNQPQHF
TRBV21-1	TRBJ2-4	-	-	TGTGCCAGCAGCAAAGAAGCCCAGGAAAACATTCAGTACTTC	CASSKEAQENIQYF
TRBV5-1	TRBJ1-2	few	-	TGCGCCAGCAGCTTGGCACGGGGAGGTGGCTACACCTTC	CASSLARGGGYTF
TRBV20-1	TRBJ2-3	many	-	TGCAGTGCAAGGGACTCCCTCACAGATACGCAGTATTTT	CSARDSLTDTQYF
TRBV4-3	TRBJ1-2	-	TRBD1	TGCGCCAGCAGCCAAGATCGAGGGGGCGTCGGCTACACCTTC	CASSQDRGGVGYTF
TRBV5-1	TRBJ2-3	many	TRBD1	TGCGCCAGCAGCTTGGTCGTTAACAGGGGCGCAGATACGCAGTATTTT	CASSLVVNRGADTQYF
TRBV4-3	TRBJ1-5	-	-	TGCGCCAGCAGCATCCCCGGCCCAGATAGCAATCAGCCCCAGCATTTT	CASSIPGPDSNQPQHF
TRBV7-9	TRBJ2-5	many	-	TGTGCCAGCAGCTCTTGGGGAGAAGAGACCCAGTACTTC	CASSSWGEETQYF
TRBV5-1	TRBJ2-1	many	-	TGCGCCAGCAGCCCAAGGCTTAGGGACAATGAGCAGTTCTTC	CASSPRLRDNEQFF
TRBV27	TRBJ2-3	few	-	TGTGCCAGCAGCTTAGCCGCCCATCCCACCCGGTTGTATTTT	CASSLAAHPTRLYF
TRBV20-1	TRBJ2-3	few	TRBD2	TGCAGTGCTAGTCAACGTCAGCGGGGTACAGATACGCAGTATTTT	CSASQRQRGTDTQYF
TRBV27	TRBJ2-7	many	TRBD2	TGTGCCAGCAGGGTGACTAGCGGGAGGCCCTACGAGCAGTACTTC	CASRVTSGRPYEQYF
TRBV20-1	TRBJ1-2	-	-	TGCAGTGCTCATACCGAGGGACACCGAAACCCCTTATATGGCTACACCTTC	CSAHTEGHRNPLYGYTF
TRBV5-1	TRBJ1-2	-	TRBD1	TGCGCCAGCAGCATGACAGGGTTCGTCGAGTATGGCTACACCTTC	CASSMTGFVEYGYTF
TRBV5-1	TRBJ2-6	few	-	TGCGCCAGCAGCTTGGCCCCCACTGGGTCTGGGGCCAACGTCCTGACTTTC	CASSLAPTGSGANVLTF
TRBV28	TRBJ2-2	few	TRBD2	TGTGCCAGCAGTTTGGCGGGAGGGTCGAACACCGGGGAGCTGTTTTTT	CASSLAGGSNTGELFF
TRBV3-1	TRBJ2-3	few	TRBD1	TGTGCCAGCGCCAGTGCTAAGCGACAGGGGTTTTTCCTCGGTCCAAGCACAGATACGCAGTATTTT	CASASAKRQGFFLGPSTDTQYF
TRBV6-2/TRBV6-3	TRBJ2-1	-	-	TGTGCCAGCGACCGGGGGGCTTTGTACAATGAGCAGTTCTTC	CASDRGALYNEQFF
TRBV27	TRBJ1-2	many	-	TGTGCCAGCAGTCCCATTATTGGGGTAGGAGACTATGGCTACACCTTC	CASSPIIGVGDYGYTF
TRBV5-1	TRBJ1-4	few	-	TGCGCCAGCAGCTCGGACGTTGGAACTAATGAAAAACTGTTTTTT	CASSSDVGTNEKLFF
TRBV6-5	TRBJ2-4	many	TRBD1	TGTGCCAGCAGTTACTCAGCAGGGGGTGTCATTCAGTACTTC	CASSYSAGGVIQYF